Listed below are T cell receptor beta chains from one sample, sequenced in a study of T cells in Graves' hyperthyroidism and ophthalmopathy. TCRdb passed the multiplex PCR reads through MiXCR, listing each CDR3 protein once. Among almost 600,000 distinct CDR3 sequences, approximately 15% were seen once, and the ten largest hold approximately 5.7%. Sequenced: blood. The receptors originated from a woman in her thirties with Graves' hyperthyroidism that later progressed to Graves' ophthalmopathy. The CDR3 runs from the conserved cysteine through the conserved F or W. The order of the fields is CDR3 DNA, CDR3 protein, V gene, J gene, clone size, D gene. The D gene is left open where the match is weak. Clone size is not always given. Where it is, it says once, few, many or a class for expanded clones.

CDR3 DNA: TGTGCCAGCAGTTCCCAGGACAGGGGCAGCGGCAATCAGCCCCAGCATTTT
CDR3 protein: CASSSQDRGSGNQPQHF
V gene: TRBV12-3/TRBV12-4
J gene: TRBJ1-5
clone size: -
D gene: TRBD1

CDR3 DNA: TGTGCCAGCAGCCCCCTGCGCGACGAGGGAGTTGGCTACACCTTC
CDR3 protein: CASSPLRDEGVGYTF
V gene: TRBV7-9
J gene: TRBJ1-2
clone size: many
D gene: -

CDR3 DNA: TGTGCCACCAGTGAGGTTCTCGGGACAGCTAACACCGGGGAGCTGTTTTTT
CDR3 protein: CATSEVLGTANTGELFF
V gene: TRBV24-1
J gene: TRBJ2-2
clone size: few
D gene: TRBD1

CDR3 DNA: TGTGCCACCACCCAGGAAAGCGGTTACAATGAGCAGTTCTTC
CDR3 protein: CATTQESGYNEQFF
V gene: TRBV24-1
J gene: TRBJ2-1
clone size: few
D gene: -

CDR3 DNA: TGTGCCAGCACCTCATACGGGGGGGGCACAGATACGCAGTATTTT
CDR3 protein: CASTSYGGGTDTQYF
V gene: TRBV6-2/TRBV6-3
J gene: TRBJ2-3
clone size: few
D gene: TRBD2

CDR3 DNA: TGTGCCAGCAGCTCAACAGGGAGGGCTGAGCAGTTCTTC
CDR3 protein: CASSSTGRAEQFF
V gene: TRBV7-2
J gene: TRBJ2-1
clone size: -
D gene: -

CDR3 DNA: TGCGCCAGCAGCCAAGCGCCCTGGCGCGGACCCAATAAGGCCCAGCATTTT
CDR3 protein: CASSQAPWRGPNKAQHF
V gene: TRBV7-2
J gene: TRBJ1-5
clone size: -
D gene: -

CDR3 DNA: TGTGCCAGCAGTTACCTAGCGGGAGGGGAAAACATTCAGTACTTC
CDR3 protein: CASSYLAGGENIQYF
V gene: TRBV6-5
J gene: TRBJ2-4
clone size: few
D gene: TRBD2

CDR3 DNA: TGTGCCAGCGGATCCGCAGGGGTAACTGAAGCTTTCTTT
CDR3 protein: CASGSAGVTEAFF
V gene: TRBV6-2/TRBV6-3
J gene: TRBJ1-1
clone size: many
D gene: -

CDR3 DNA: TGTGCCAGCAGGTACAGGGTTGGCTACACCTTC
CDR3 protein: CASRYRVGYTF
V gene: TRBV2
J gene: TRBJ1-2
clone size: many
D gene: -

CDR3 DNA: TGTGCCAGCAGCTTAGCGGGAGGGGACTCCTACGAGCAGTACTTC
CDR3 protein: CASSLAGGDSYEQYF
V gene: TRBV11-3
J gene: TRBJ2-7
clone size: many
D gene: TRBD2

CDR3 DNA: TGTGCCAGCAGTTACCGGGCGACAGCCTCTGAAGCTTTCTTT
CDR3 protein: CASSYRATASEAFF
V gene: TRBV6-6
J gene: TRBJ1-1
clone size: -
D gene: -

CDR3 DNA: TGTGCCAGCAGTTACTCCGGGACAGCCTACGAGCAGTACTTC
CDR3 protein: CASSYSGTAYEQYF
V gene: TRBV6-2/TRBV6-3
J gene: TRBJ2-7
clone size: few
D gene: TRBD1

CDR3 DNA: TGTGCCAGCAGCTTGGGGAATGTTAATGAAAAACTGTTTTTT
CDR3 protein: CASSLGNVNEKLFF
V gene: TRBV7-2
J gene: TRBJ1-4
clone size: many
D gene: -

CDR3 DNA: TGTGCCATCAGTGGGGGTGTTCAGCCCCAGCATTTT
CDR3 protein: CAISGGVQPQHF
V gene: TRBV10-3
J gene: TRBJ1-5
clone size: many
D gene: -

CDR3 DNA: TGTGCCAGCAATCTCAGGAGGGAGCTGTTTTTT
CDR3 protein: CASNLRRELFF
V gene: TRBV3-1
J gene: TRBJ2-2
clone size: -
D gene: -

CDR3 DNA: TGTGCCAGCAGTTCGCAGGGATTGACCGAGAGTTTCTATGGCTACACCTTC
CDR3 protein: CASSSQGLTESFYGYTF
V gene: TRBV6-2/TRBV6-3
J gene: TRBJ1-2
clone size: many
D gene: -

CDR3 DNA: TGTGCCAGCAGCGCCGGACTAGCGGGAGGTAATGAGCAGTTCTTC
CDR3 protein: CASSAGLAGGNEQFF
V gene: TRBV9
J gene: TRBJ2-1
clone size: few
D gene: TRBD2

CDR3 DNA: TGTGCCAGTAGTGGCAGCCTAGATTATTCACCCCTCCACTTT
CDR3 protein: CASSGSLDYSPLHF
V gene: TRBV19
J gene: TRBJ1-6
clone size: -
D gene: -

CDR3 DNA: TGTGCCAGCAGTTTAGCGGCACAGGGGCGCGAGCAGTACTTC
CDR3 protein: CASSLAAQGREQYF
V gene: TRBV12-3/TRBV12-4
J gene: TRBJ2-7
clone size: many
D gene: TRBD1

CDR3 DNA: TGTGCCAGCAGTGAGTCGGGGGGTGGCACTGAAGCTTTCTTT
CDR3 protein: CASSESGGGTEAFF
V gene: TRBV2
J gene: TRBJ1-1
clone size: -
D gene: -

CDR3 DNA: TGCGCCAGCAGCGAAACAGGGTGGAGCACTGAAGCTTTCTTT
CDR3 protein: CASSETGWSTEAFF
V gene: TRBV5-1
J gene: TRBJ1-1
clone size: -
D gene: -

CDR3 DNA: TGTGCCAGCAGCTCGGTCGGGGGCTACACCTTC
CDR3 protein: CASSSVGGYTF
V gene: TRBV7-2
J gene: TRBJ1-2
clone size: many
D gene: -

CDR3 DNA: TGTGCCAGCAGAGGGACAGGGGCCTACGAGCAGTACTTC
CDR3 protein: CASRGTGAYEQYF
V gene: TRBV2
J gene: TRBJ2-7
clone size: many
D gene: TRBD1

CDR3 DNA: TGCGCCAGCAGCTCCCCGGAGAACACTGAAGCTTTCTTT
CDR3 protein: CASSSPENTEAFF
V gene: TRBV5-1
J gene: TRBJ1-1
clone size: many
D gene: -

CDR3 DNA: TGTGCCAGCAGCGTCTCTCCGGATTCACCCCTCCACTTT
CDR3 protein: CASSVSPDSPLHF
V gene: TRBV9
J gene: TRBJ1-6
clone size: many
D gene: -

CDR3 DNA: TGTGCCAGCAGTTACTCTAGGACAGACACAGATACGCAGTATTTT
CDR3 protein: CASSYSRTDTDTQYF
V gene: TRBV6-2/TRBV6-3
J gene: TRBJ2-3
clone size: -
D gene: -

CDR3 DNA: TGTGCCTGGAGTGTCGGGACGGTGGGGGGCTACACCTTC
CDR3 protein: CAWSVGTVGGYTF
V gene: TRBV30
J gene: TRBJ1-2
clone size: few
D gene: -

CDR3 DNA: TGTGCCAGCAACATCGACCGGACCGGGGAGCTGTTTTTT
CDR3 protein: CASNIDRTGELFF
V gene: TRBV12-3/TRBV12-4
J gene: TRBJ2-2
clone size: many
D gene: -

CDR3 DNA: TGTGCCAGCAGCCCAAACGACAGGGGAAGCAATCAGCCCCAGCATTTT
CDR3 protein: CASSPNDRGSNQPQHF
V gene: TRBV7-6
J gene: TRBJ1-5
clone size: many
D gene: TRBD1

CDR3 DNA: TGTGCCACCAGCAGAGGCGGGAGTAGCGGGAGGGCCTGGGATGAGCAGTTCTTC
CDR3 protein: CATSRGGSSGRAWDEQFF
V gene: TRBV15
J gene: TRBJ2-1
clone size: many
D gene: TRBD2

CDR3 DNA: TGTGCCAGCAGTTACACCCACGCTAGCAATCAGCCCCAGCATTTT
CDR3 protein: CASSYTHASNQPQHF
V gene: TRBV6-2/TRBV6-3
J gene: TRBJ1-5
clone size: many
D gene: -

CDR3 DNA: TGTGCCAGTAGTATAGCGGGGACAGGGACGAATGAGCAGTTCTTC
CDR3 protein: CASSIAGTGTNEQFF
V gene: TRBV19
J gene: TRBJ2-1
clone size: -
D gene: TRBD1

CDR3 DNA: TGTGCCAGCAGTGAAATGGGGGGCACTGAAGCTTTCTTT
CDR3 protein: CASSEMGGTEAFF
V gene: TRBV6-1
J gene: TRBJ1-1
clone size: many
D gene: -

CDR3 DNA: TGTGCCAGCAGCTCCTCCTTATCCGGGACGACGACTGAAGCTTTCTTT
CDR3 protein: CASSSSLSGTTTEAFF
V gene: TRBV7-9
J gene: TRBJ1-1
clone size: many
D gene: -

CDR3 DNA: TGTGCCAGCAGCTCGGGTTATAATCAGCCCCAGCATTTT
CDR3 protein: CASSSGYNQPQHF
V gene: TRBV2
J gene: TRBJ1-5
clone size: few
D gene: -

CDR3 DNA: TGCAGTACCTACTTGACAGGGGCAGTTGGCTACACCTTC
CDR3 protein: CSTYLTGAVGYTF
V gene: TRBV20-1
J gene: TRBJ1-2
clone size: many
D gene: TRBD1

CDR3 DNA: TGTGCCAGCAGTTCACCGCAAATAGGAGCCGGCTACACCTTC
CDR3 protein: CASSSPQIGAGYTF
V gene: TRBV27
J gene: TRBJ1-2
clone size: many
D gene: -

CDR3 DNA: TGCAGTGCTAGAGGCCCCGGGGGACAGGGGGGTGAAAAACTGTTTTTT
CDR3 protein: CSARGPGGQGGEKLFF
V gene: TRBV20-1
J gene: TRBJ1-4
clone size: -
D gene: TRBD1

CDR3 DNA: TGTGCCAGCCAACTGACCTATGAGGGGGCTATTGAGCAGTTCTTC
CDR3 protein: CASQLTYEGAIEQFF
V gene: TRBV11-3
J gene: TRBJ2-1
clone size: many
D gene: TRBD1

CDR3 DNA: TGTGCCACCGGAACAGGAGGGACTGAAGCTTTCTTT
CDR3 protein: CATGTGGTEAFF
V gene: TRBV10-3
J gene: TRBJ1-1
clone size: many
D gene: -

CDR3 DNA: TGTGCCAGCAGCCAAGATTCGGGGCGGGGGCATGAGACCCAGTACTTC
CDR3 protein: CASSQDSGRGHETQYF
V gene: TRBV4-2
J gene: TRBJ2-5
clone size: -
D gene: -

CDR3 DNA: TGTGCCAGTAGTATTGTGCCGCCGGGGGAGCTGTTTTTT
CDR3 protein: CASSIVPPGELFF
V gene: TRBV19
J gene: TRBJ2-2
clone size: -
D gene: -

CDR3 DNA: TGTGCCAGAAGTTCGGACGGGTACGAGCAGTACTTC
CDR3 protein: CARSSDGYEQYF
V gene: TRBV19
J gene: TRBJ2-7
clone size: -
D gene: -

CDR3 DNA: TGTGCCACCAGCGAGGCCACCGATCAGCCCCAGCATTTT
CDR3 protein: CATSEATDQPQHF
V gene: TRBV15
J gene: TRBJ1-5
clone size: -
D gene: -

CDR3 DNA: TGTGCCAGCAGCCCAACACAGGGGGCGAAGTCTGAGGCCAACGTCCTGACTTTC
CDR3 protein: CASSPTQGAKSEANVLTF
V gene: TRBV11-2
J gene: TRBJ2-6
clone size: many
D gene: TRBD1

CDR3 DNA: TGCGCCAGCAGCCAAGAAAGTAGGGATGAGCAGTTCTTC
CDR3 protein: CASSQESRDEQFF
V gene: TRBV4-3
J gene: TRBJ2-1
clone size: few
D gene: -

CDR3 DNA: TGTGCCAGCAGTTTATTGGTGGACGAGCAGTACTTC
CDR3 protein: CASSLLVDEQYF
V gene: TRBV28
J gene: TRBJ2-7
clone size: many
D gene: -

CDR3 DNA: TGTGCCAGCAGACCTAGCTTTGCTGCGGGAGACGGCAATGAGCAGTTCTTC
CDR3 protein: CASRPSFAAGDGNEQFF
V gene: TRBV12-3/TRBV12-4
J gene: TRBJ2-1
clone size: -
D gene: TRBD2

CDR3 DNA: TGCAGTGCAGAGGGGCGGGACTACAATGAGCAGTTCTTC
CDR3 protein: CSAEGRDYNEQFF
V gene: TRBV20-1
J gene: TRBJ2-1
clone size: -
D gene: -

CDR3 DNA: TGCAGTGCTCTCGACACAGACACTGAAGCTTTCTTT
CDR3 protein: CSALDTDTEAFF
V gene: TRBV20-1
J gene: TRBJ1-1
clone size: many
D gene: -

CDR3 DNA: TGTGCCAGCAGTTTCACCAGGGACGGAAACACCATATATTTT
CDR3 protein: CASSFTRDGNTIYF
V gene: TRBV12-3/TRBV12-4
J gene: TRBJ1-3
clone size: many
D gene: -

CDR3 DNA: TGTGCCAGCAGTCCCGCCGGGAGCGCTAACTATGGCTACACCTTC
CDR3 protein: CASSPAGSANYGYTF
V gene: TRBV28
J gene: TRBJ1-2
clone size: many
D gene: -

CDR3 DNA: TGTGCCAGCAGTTTATCGATAGCGGGGTATCAGCCCCAGCATTTT
CDR3 protein: CASSLSIAGYQPQHF
V gene: TRBV12-3/TRBV12-4
J gene: TRBJ1-5
clone size: many
D gene: -

CDR3 DNA: TGTGCCAGCAGCTTGGGACAAGGCCCCTACGAGCAGTACTTC
CDR3 protein: CASSLGQGPYEQYF
V gene: TRBV3-1
J gene: TRBJ2-7
clone size: many
D gene: -